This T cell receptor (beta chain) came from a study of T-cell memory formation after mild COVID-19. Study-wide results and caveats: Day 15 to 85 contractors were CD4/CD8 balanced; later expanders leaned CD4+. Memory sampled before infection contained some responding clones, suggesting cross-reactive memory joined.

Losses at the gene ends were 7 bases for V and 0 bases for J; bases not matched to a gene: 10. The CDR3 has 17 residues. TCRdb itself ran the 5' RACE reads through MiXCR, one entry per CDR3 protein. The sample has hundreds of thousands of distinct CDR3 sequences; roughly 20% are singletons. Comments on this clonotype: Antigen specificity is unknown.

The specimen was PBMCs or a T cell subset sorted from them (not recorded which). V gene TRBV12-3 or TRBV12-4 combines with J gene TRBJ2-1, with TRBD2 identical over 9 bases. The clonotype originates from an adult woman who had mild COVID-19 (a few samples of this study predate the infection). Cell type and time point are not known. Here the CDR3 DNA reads TGTGCCAGCATATCGACTAGCGGTGGGAACTCCTACAATGAGCAGTTCTTC. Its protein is CASISTSGGNSYNEQFF.